Presented here are 14 T cell receptor beta chains from one specimen sequenced in a study of T-cell reconstitution after alpha-beta-depleted transplantation in children. TCRbeta library preparation incorporated unique molecular identifiers. One entry per CDR3 protein results from TCRdb running MiXCR on the PCR reads. The data contain about 340,000 distinct CDR3 sequences, about an eighth of them singletons. Specimen: PBMCs, collected from the stem cell graft. These receptor sequences come from a human donor who donated a stem cell graft to a child with Fanconi anemia.

This clonotype was counted a few times. The chain is built from TRBV20-1 and TRBJ1-6; perhaps TRBD1 as D (6 bases). The CDR3 is 13 residues long. With 2 bases removed from V and 12 bases from J, the gap between germline ends came to 14 bases. Germline CDR1 is DFQATT and CDR2 is SNEGSKA (reference sequence). CDR3 nucleotides: TGCAGTGCTAGACACCGTGCAGGGGAACCCCTCCACTTT. This gives the protein CSARHRAGEPLHF.

This clonotype was observed at least ten times. The chain employs TRBV5-1 and TRBJ1-2; D perhaps matches TRBD1 (6 bases). Trimming pared 2 bases from V and 3 bases from J, leaving 14 bases between. This CDR3 is built from 15 residues. In germline, CDR1 is SGHRS, CDR2 YFSETQ. The CDR3 sequence is CASSFLGGEDYGYTF. The CDR3 nucleotides read TGCGCCAGCAGCTTCCTGGGGGGCGAAGACTATGGCTACACCTTC.

Comments on this clonotype: This could be a read error, since a much larger clone is one nucleotide away. CDR3 nucleotide sequence: TGCAGCGTTGGCTTCCAGGGGGGCTATGGCTACATCTTC. Translation: CSVGFQGGYGYIF. The chain joins TRBV29-1 to TRBJ1-2, with 7 bases fitting TRBD1. Germline CDR1 SQVTM, CDR2 ANQGSEA. The CDR3 has 13 amino acids.

This clonotype was seen repeatedly, ten times or more. The J gene is TRBJ2-5, the V gene TRBV4-1; D may be TRBD1 (6 bases). V gave up 1 base and J gave up 0 bases, with 12 bases separating them. This CDR3 contains 16 residues. Germline lookup yields CDR1 MGHRA and CDR2 YSYEKL. The CDR3 DNA reads TGCGCCAGCAGCCAAGTAAGGACAGTGTACCAAGAGACCCAGTACTTC. Translating gives CASSQVRTVYQETQYF.

This clonotype was detected a few times. The chain couples TRBV5-1 to TRBJ2-1; TRBD1 aligns across 7 bases. CDR3 length: 17 residues. Germline loops: CDR1 SGHRS, CDR2 YFSETQ. V lost 4 bases, J lost 6 bases, and 16 bases stayed unmatched. The CDR3 spells CASSGRPGQPGGNEQFF. CDR3 DNA sequence: TGCGCCAGCAGCGGCCGCCCGGGACAGCCAGGAGGCAATGAGCAGTTCTTC.

This clonotype occurred many times. The chain joins TRBV5-1 to TRBJ2-3, with TRBD2 matching 8 bases. V shed 4 bases, J shed 4 bases, and the junction held 5 bases outside the gene matches. Germline V gene data show CDR1 as SGHRS and CDR2 as YFSETQ. The CDR3 is 14 residues long. The CDR3 DNA reads as TGCGCCAGCAGCGGGACTAGAAGCTCAGATACGCAGTATTTT. Translated, it gives CASSGTRSSDTQYF. The whole variable domain, remainder taken from reference TRBV5-1 and TRBJ2-3, is KAGVTQTPRYLIKTRGQQVTLSCSPISGHRSVSWYQQTPGQGLQFLFEYFSETQRNKGNFPGRFSGRQFSNSRSEMNVSTLELGDSALYLCASSGTRSSDTQYFGPGTRLTVL.

The chain links TRBV2 to TRBJ2-3; D gene ambiguous. CDR1 is SNHLY and CDR2 is FYNNEI in the germline V gene. V was trimmed by 7 bases and J by 4 bases, leaving 12 bases between them. CDR3 size: 13 residues. DNA of the CDR3: TGTGCCAGCAACCGGGCGGAATCAGATACGCAGTATTTT. As protein: CASNRAESDTQYF.

This clonotype was counted ten times or more. The chain carries TRBV12-3 or TRBV12-4 and TRBJ1-2; weak D call: TRBD1 (5 bases). Trimming shortened V by 8 bases and J by 2 bases, and 12 bases separated the two germline ends. CDR3 length: 13 amino acids. CDR3 sequence reads: CASSGLLNYGYTF. The CDR3 DNA follows: TGTGCCAGCTCGGGACTTCTGAACTATGGCTACACCTTC.

Ten or more counts support this clonotype. V is TRBV11-2 and J is TRBJ2-5; D is undetermined. The CDR3 runs 13 residues. Deletions cut 1 base from V and 1 base from J, with 4 bases between. Germline-derived CDR1 and CDR2 are SGHAT and FQNNGV. The CDR3 reads CASSLASQETQYF. For the CDR3, the DNA is TGTGCCAGCAGCTTAGCGTCCCAAGAGACCCAGTACTTC.

This clonotype has a count of ten or more. CDR3 DNA sequence: TGTGCCAGCAGCCGTAGGGCGAGGGAGCAGTTCTTC. Protein sequence: CASSRRAREQFF. This chain links TRBV12-3 or TRBV12-4 with TRBJ2-1; no clear D. The germline V and J ends were trimmed by 6 bases and 10 bases, with 13 bases remaining between them. This CDR3 is 12 amino acids long.

The sample holds many counts of this clonotype. J is TRBJ2-1 and V is TRBV5-5; D call uncertain. Germline lookup yields CDR1 SGHKS and CDR2 YYEKEE (reference sequence). This CDR3 has 13 amino acids. The V end was cut by 4 bases, the J end by 7 bases, with 12 bases between. CDR3 nucleotide sequence: TGTGCCAGCAGCAGACCAAGTTCAAATGAGCAGTTCTTC. Protein sequence: CASSRPSSNEQFF.

The chain combines TRBV6-5 with TRBJ2-2, with D possibly called TRBD1 or TRBD2 (6 bases each). Germline CDR1 is MNHEY and CDR2 is SVGAGI. With 2 bases removed from V and 9 bases from J, the gap between germline ends came to 16 bases. The CDR3 runs 15 residues. CDR3 region: CASSYARTGAWELFF. CDR3 coding DNA: TGTGCCAGCAGTTACGCGAGAACGGGGGCCTGGGAGCTGTTTTTT.

V and J are TRBV2 and TRBJ1-3, with D possibly matching TRBD1 (5 bases). The ends were cut back, 4 bases at V and 0 bases at J, with 7 bases in the middle. The CDR3 totals 14 residues. Germline V lookup: CDR1 SNHLY, CDR2 FYNNEI. In DNA, the CDR3 is TGTGCCAGCAGTGCGGACAACTCTGGAAACACCATATATTTT. Its protein is CASSADNSGNTIYF.

The chain combines TRBV11-2 with TRBJ2-6; weak D call: TRBD1 (5 bases). Germline V gene data show CDR1 as SGHAT and CDR2 as FQNNGV. This CDR3 region has 15 residues. Trimming removed 5 bases at V and 1 base at J, with 9 bases between. CDR3 in amino acids: CASSKQVSGANVLTF. For the CDR3, the DNA is TGTGCCAGCAGCAAACAGGTTTCTGGGGCCAACGTCCTGACTTTC.